Described below is a single T cell receptor (beta chain) sequence and its context. Which antigen it targets is not known. Base-call qualities are not available, and no considerably larger clone is one nucleotide away. Library preparation used the immunoSEQ multiplex PCR assay. Per the original workflow: A statistical classification framework was built to diagnose cytomegalovirus status from the catalog of TCR beta chain sequences. TCRdb took this table from immuneACCESS and kept in-frame rearrangements with V and J called. Such tables lack part of the clones; where checked against another copy, unresolved V genes explain under half of the gap, and the rest is unexplained. V, J and clone size reflect that table, while D and trimming were determined from the DNA. The sample contains under 300,000 clones, roughly 90% of them found a single time. The top ten constitute under 0.4% of the sample. This sample is part of a study of cytomegalovirus exposure and HLA in healthy donors listed by TCRdb under 2017. Background for the entire study: According to a later analysis, one platform produced both the roughly 110 validation repertoires and the 666 repertoires of the first cohort. The study combined high-throughput TCR immunosequencing, statistical association of individual TCRs with disease status, and machine learning to predict cytomegalovirus infection status. Along with the approximately 620-subject first cohort, a separate validation cohort of over a hundred different subjects was used. The aim of the study was to test whether cataloging public T cell receptors could identify signatures of past pathogen exposure.

What the study reported, not specific to this receptor: According to the authors, the approach could potentially be generalized to other disease states and immunological phenotypes. A later analysis lacked HLA typing for the validation cohort, so it scored co-occurrence in that cohort across all 110 or so repertoires. Three of the identified cytomegalovirus-associated TCR beta chains were confirmed in vitro to be specific for cytomegalovirus antigens. Of the cluster scores, roughly 95% were above 0 in a later analysis, which found that TCRs clustered in the first cohort also tended to co-occur in the 95 to 150 validation repertoires. Most TCR sequences were observed very rarely across donors, whereas some public TCRs were present in many individuals. The classifier was reported to diagnose cytomegalovirus status with high specificity and sensitivity in both the original and validation cohorts. The study listed 150 to 200 TCR beta chains as associated with cytomegalovirus.

Donors formed part of the validation cohort, which comprised some 120 subjects and was distinct from the first cohort of several hundred subjects. V and J are truncated by 5 bases and 0 bases respectively, leaving an intervening sequence of 11 bases. CDR1 is given as MNHEY and CDR2 as SVGAGI, both from the germline V gene. The CDR3 covers 15 residues, taking in both the cysteine and the phenylalanine. This entry keeps only the CDR3 DNA: 45 bases, framed from base 1. Recombination linked TRBV6-5 to TRBJ1-5, with an unclear D gene assignment. The source material was PBMCs. This sequence was found in a young woman in good health and CMV-seronegative. In nucleotides, the sequence is TGTGCCAGCAGTACTAGCGTGTATAGCAATCAGCCCCAGCATTTT. Its translation is CASSTSVYSNQPQHF.